One sample yielded the 18 T cell receptor beta chains listed below, sequenced in a study of human T cells and chemical hapten exposure. TCRdb processed the RACE reads anew with MiXCR; each CDR3 protein has one entry. The sample yields a few hundred thousand distinct CDR3 sequences, 8.6% seen once. Regarding time point: pre-sensitization, week 0. The treatment here: therapeutic diphenylcyclopropenone sensitization with weekly scalp DPC. This specimen consisted of whole blood, obtained in connection with sensitization to the hapten diphenylcyclopropenone (DPC). These receptors all stem from a woman aged 40 to 55 with alopecia areata. Some clones in this sample may be carry-over from other donors' samples.

Only one count was recorded for this clonotype. The CDR3 nucleotides are TGCAGCGTTGATGATGGTGGCAGATCTGAAGCTTTCTTT. Amino acid sequence: CSVDDGGRSEAFF. The gene calls are TRBV29-1 and TRBJ1-1; D gene uncertain. Germline V gene lookup returns CDR1 SQVTM and CDR2 ANQGSEA. CDR3 length: 13 residues. V was cut by 3 bases and J by 6 bases, with 14 bases left in between.

In its sample, this clonotype was seen many times. The rearrangement joins TRBV9 to TRBJ2-1; D is undetermined. The germline CDR1 and CDR2 sequences are SGDLS and YYNGEE. The CDR3 covers 14 residues. The V and J ends lost 2 bases and 8 bases respectively, with 14 bases between them. DNA of the CDR3: TGTGCCAGCAGCGTCGGAGTAGCTAGGGATGAGCAGTTCTTC. Protein sequence: CASSVGVARDEQFF.

V and J are TRBV29-1 and TRBJ2-3; D remains ambiguous. The CDR3 is 15 residues long. V gave up 1 base and J gave up 1 base, with 12 bases separating them. Germline values: CDR1 SQVTM, CDR2 ANQGSEA. This CDR3 reads CSVEGTVFGTDTQYF. CDR3 in DNA: TGCAGCGTTGAAGGCACAGTATTCGGCACAGATACGCAGTATTTT.

This clonotype occurred many times. The rearrangement uses TRBV20-1 and TRBJ1-5; 7 bases are a match to TRBD1. V was pared by 6 bases and J by 2 bases, with 13 bases of the junction left unmatched. Germline V CDR1 and CDR2: DFQATT, SNEGSKA (reference sequence). CDR3 length: 16 amino acids. The CDR3 bases are TGCAGTGCCCTCCTTGACAGGGAAAATGGCAATCAGCCCCAGCATTTT. The encoded protein is CSALLDRENGNQPQHF.

V is TRBV10-3 and J is TRBJ2-2; no firm D call. This CDR3 comprises 13 residues. The germline V gene has CDR1 ENHRY and CDR2 SYGVKD. V dropped 8 bases and J dropped 5 bases, with 12 bases sitting between them. The CDR3 here is CAIPLGETGELFF. The DNA of the CDR3 is TGTGCCATCCCTCTAGGTGAAACCGGGGAGCTGTTTTTT.

In this sample, this clonotype turned up a few times. The genes are TRBV29-1 and TRBJ2-7; possibly TRBD2 for D (5 bases). This CDR3 contains 12 residues. Trimming left V 0 bases short and J 3 bases short, with 6 bases between. The germline V gene encodes CDR1 SQVTM and CDR2 ANQGSEA. The CDR3 loop reads CSVEDEGYEQYF. For the CDR3, the DNA is TGCAGCGTTGAAGATGAGGGCTACGAGCAGTACTTC.

This clonotype has ten or more counts. The chain is built from TRBV10-3 and TRBJ2-7; D perhaps matches TRBD1 (6 bases). This CDR3 has 16 residues. The germline V and J ends were trimmed by 3 bases and 2 bases, with 17 bases remaining between them. Germline V lookup: CDR1 ENHRY, CDR2 SYGVKD. CDR3 region: CAISDPMGWTAYEQYF. DNA of the CDR3: TGTGCCATCAGTGACCCCATGGGTTGGACAGCCTACGAGCAGTACTTC.

The chain has TRBV20-1 and TRBJ1-2; D unclear. CDR3 size: 11 residues. In germline, CDR1 is DFQATT, CDR2 SNEGSKA (reference sequence). Trimming took off 3 bases at V and 8 bases at J, with 10 bases between the two ends. The DNA for the CDR3 is TGCAGTGCTAGTCTGAGAGGCGGCTACACCTTC. Translation gives CSASLRGGYTF.

The chain joins TRBV27 to TRBJ2-5; 15 nucleotides agree with TRBD2. Unmatched junction bases numbered 4, after V lost 5 bases and J lost 0 bases. Germline loops: CDR1 MNHEY, CDR2 SMNVEV (reference sequence). The CDR3 is made up of 17 amino acids. The CDR3 sequence is CASSLGTSGRYQETQYF. The CDR3 coding sequence is TGTGCCAGCAGTCTTGGGACTAGCGGGAGGTACCAAGAGACCCAGTACTTC.

The genes are TRBV11-2 and TRBJ2-1; 11 bases align to TRBD2. The junction had 15 bases not matched to a gene; V was cut back by 1 base and J by 10 bases. The CDR3 extends over 18 amino acids. In germline, CDR1 is SGHAT, CDR2 FQNNGV. The CDR3 here is CASSLVARASGGSREQFF. The CDR3 region has the DNA TGTGCCAGCAGCTTAGTCGCCCGGGCTAGCGGGGGGTCGAGGGAGCAGTTCTTC.

This sequence joins TRBV20-1 and TRBJ2-7; 8 bases align to TRBD2. The CDR3 has 16 amino acids. Germline CDR1 reads DFQATT; CDR2 reads SNEGSKA (reference sequence). V shed 6 bases, J shed 2 bases, and the junction held 15 bases outside the gene matches. The CDR3 spells CSANAWLAGFTYEQYF. CDR3 nucleotide sequence: TGCAGTGCGAACGCTTGGCTAGCGGGCTTTACCTACGAGCAGTACTTC.

Only a few counts were recorded for this clonotype. In DNA form, the CDR3 reads TGTGCCAGCAGTTACTCGCCAGTTAACACAGATACGCAGTATTTT. Translating gives CASSYSPVNTDTQYF. The chain carries TRBV6-2 or TRBV6-3 and TRBJ2-3, with D unresolved. The germline CDR1 and CDR2 sequences are MNHEY and SVGEGT. This CDR3 contains 15 residues. V dropped 0 bases and J dropped 2 bases, with 9 bases sitting between them.

The sample holds a few counts of this clonotype. The chain combines TRBV3-1 with TRBJ2-5, with 12 bases that match TRBD2. The V gene's germline CDR1 is LGHDT and CDR2 YNNKEL (reference sequence). J gave up 2 bases and V 1 base, and 5 bases lay outside the gene matches. CDR3 length: 17 residues. The CDR3 DNA is TGTGCCAGCAGCCAAGGTTCCGGGACTAGCGGGCAAGAGACCCAGTACTTC. Protein: CASSQGSGTSGQETQYF.

The table lists this clonotype with a few counts. This chain uses TRBV6-2 or TRBV6-3 with TRBJ1-6; D uncertain. CDR3 length: 15 residues. The V end lost 5 bases, the J end lost 6 bases, and 14 bases lay between the germline ends. Germline-derived CDR1 and CDR2 are MNHEY and SVGEGT. The CDR3 DNA follows: TGTGCCAGCAGTGCCGAAGGTCGCTCTAATTCACCCCTCCACTTT. Protein: CASSAEGRSNSPLHF.

A few counts support this clonotype. The chain joins TRBV29-1 to TRBJ2-5; tentative D call: TRBD1 (6 bases). Trimming took 6 bases from V and 1 from J, leaving 12 bases between them. Looked up from germline, CDR1 is SQVTM and CDR2 is ANQGSEA. The CDR3 consists of 13 residues. Here the CDR3 DNA reads TGCAGCGTAGCTCAGGGGTCCCAAGAGACCCAGTACTTC. Translation gives CSVAQGSQETQYF.

The chain links TRBV7-9 to TRBJ2-7; the D gene could be TRBD1 or TRBD2 (5 bases each). The V end was cut by 5 bases, the J end by 6 bases, with 8 bases between. The germline CDR1 and CDR2 sequences are SEHNR and FQNEAQ (reference sequence). The CDR3 length is 11 residues. Here the CDR3 DNA reads TGTGCCAGCAGCCCGGGGCCCGAGCAGTACTTC. Translation: CASSPGPEQYF. The full variable domain, its missing parts supplied by reference TRBV7-9 and TRBJ2-7, is DTGVSQNPRHKITKRGQNVTFRCDPISEHNRLYWYRQTLGQGPEFLTYFQNEAQLEKSRLLSDRFSAERPKGSFSTLEIQRTEQGDSAMYLCASSPGPEQYFGPGTRLTVT.

The gene calls are TRBV6-2 or TRBV6-3 and TRBJ1-4; D is uncertain. V was clipped by 2 bases and J by 0 bases, with 7 bases between them. The V gene's germline CDR1 is MNHEY and CDR2 SVGEGT. The CDR3 has 15 amino acids. Here the CDR3 reads CASSYGQSTNEKLFF. DNA of the CDR3: TGTGCCAGCAGTTACGGTCAGTCAACTAATGAAAAACTGTTTTTT.

The rearrangement links TRBV10-3 to TRBJ2-7; TRBD2 aligns across 9 bases. CDR3 length: 14 amino acids. Germline CDR1 and CDR2: ENHRY and SYGVKD. Unmatched junction bases numbered 9, after V lost 5 bases and J lost 7 bases. The CDR3 sequence: CAISSSSGTLEQYF. As DNA, the CDR3 is TGTGCCATCAGTTCTTCTAGCGGGACTTTAGAGCAGTACTTC.